The clone carrying this TCR beta chain showed up many times. The sample originates from a study of early T cells in non-severe SARS-CoV-2 infection. The V gene end was trimmed by 6 bases and the J gene end by 7 bases; junction bases not matched to a gene: 10. There are 14 residues in the CDR3. A single record per CDR3 protein comes from TCRdb applying MiXCR to the 5' RACE reads. This table has tens of thousands of distinct CDR3 sequences, under 15% appearing once. Sequenced material: whole blood. V is TRBV12-3 or TRBV12-4 and J is TRBJ2-3; TRBD2 agrees at 7 bases. The source of this sequence is an adult who was a healthcare worker with PCR-confirmed SARS-CoV-2 infection or an uninfected control (not recorded which). The CDR3 spells CASSPGLVLNTQYF. DNA of the CDR3: TGTGCCAGCAGCCCTGGACTAGTTCTGAATACGCAGTATTTT.